Sequencing of this T cell receptor beta chain was carried out in a study of response to subunit inactivated influenza vaccine. Whole-study findings and limits: There was a suggestion from the authors that each seasonal influenza vaccination recruits few new T cells.

The CDR3 runs to 13 residues. The V and J ends lost 5 bases and 8 bases, in that order; junction bases with no gene match: 8. Germline V lookup: CDR1 DFQATT, CDR2 SNEGSKA (reference sequence). One entry per CDR3 protein results from TCRdb running MiXCR on the RT-PCR reads. The sample contains 450,000 to 600,000 distinct CDR3 sequences, approximately 7.1% of which appear only once. On this clonotype: The antigen is not known.

This sequence originates from a man aged 50 to 69 who received an inactivated influenza vaccine. This material consisted of PBMCs from blood, taken less than 30 months after vaccination. This rearrangement joins TRBV20-1 to TRBJ2-2; 7 bases are shared with TRBD1. The CDR3 protein is CSASGQTVGELFF. The CDR3 bases are TGCAGTGCTTCGGGACAGACAGTAGGGGAGCTGTTTTTT.